This is a list of T cell receptor beta chains from one sample in a study of T cell responses to AZD1222 COVID-19 vaccine. This table comes from immunoSEQ multiplex PCR, and its TCRdb copy is limited to in-frame clones, with some not included. The sample consists of around 150,000 clones, 80% to 95% of them appearing once. Sequenced material: peripheral blood, taken 28 days after the second AZD1222 dose. The receptors shown here come from an adult who received the AZD1222 COVID-19 vaccine. The CDR3 runs from the conserved cysteine through the conserved F or W. The D gene is left open where the match is weak. A clone size is listed for some rows: how often the clone was seen (once, few, many), or a class if it is expanded.

>few|NA|TRBJ2-1|TRBV3-1/TRBV3-2
CATTPALLSYNEQFF
TGTGCCACTACACCGGCCCTCCTCTCCTACAATGAGCAGTTCTTC
>NA|TRBD2|TRBJ2-2|TRBV5-1
CASSSLGGADTGELFF
TGCGCCAGCAGCAGCTTGGGAGGGGCTGACACCGGGGAGCTGTTTTTT
>once|NA|TRBJ2-3|TRBV18
CASSPKGDTQYF
TGTGCCAGCTCACCGAAAGGGGATACGCAGTATTTT
>NA|TRBD2|TRBJ2-1|TRBV6-2/TRBV6-3
CASSFLAGLSYNEQFF
TGTGCCAGCAGTTTTCTAGCGGGTCTCTCCTACAATGAGCAGTTCTTC
>NA|TRBD1|TRBJ1-1|TRBV7-9
CAIQDRGGTEAFF
TGTGCCATCCAGGACAGGGGGGGAACTGAAGCTTTCTTT
>NA|NA|TRBJ1-1|TRBV19
CASSIDREGPPTFF
TGTGCCAGTAGTATAGATCGGGAGGGTCCGCCAACTTTCTTT
>NA|NA|TRBJ2-5|TRBV12-3/TRBV12-4
CASSSGLQETQYF
TGTGCCAGCAGTTCGGGACTCCAAGAGACCCAGTACTTC
>NA|TRBD1|TRBJ1-1|TRBV5-4
CASSLGQGLPEAFF
TGTGCCAGCAGCTTGGGACAGGGGTTGCCTGAAGCTTTCTTT
>NA|NA|TRBJ2-1|TRBV5-1
CASSLSNEQFF
TGCGCCAGCAGCTTAAGCAATGAGCAGTTCTTC
>NA|TRBD2|TRBJ2-7|TRBV7-9
CASSRGLNYEQYF
TGTGCCAGCAGCCGGGGACTAAACTACGAGCAGTACTTC
>NA|NA|TRBJ1-2|TRBV6-2/TRBV6-3
CASSYLGDGYTF
TGTGCCAGCAGTTACTTGGGAGATGGCTACACCTTC
>NA|NA|TRBJ1-2|TRBV29-1
CSVEERLNYGYTF
TGCAGCGTTGAAGAACGATTAAACTATGGCTACACCTTC